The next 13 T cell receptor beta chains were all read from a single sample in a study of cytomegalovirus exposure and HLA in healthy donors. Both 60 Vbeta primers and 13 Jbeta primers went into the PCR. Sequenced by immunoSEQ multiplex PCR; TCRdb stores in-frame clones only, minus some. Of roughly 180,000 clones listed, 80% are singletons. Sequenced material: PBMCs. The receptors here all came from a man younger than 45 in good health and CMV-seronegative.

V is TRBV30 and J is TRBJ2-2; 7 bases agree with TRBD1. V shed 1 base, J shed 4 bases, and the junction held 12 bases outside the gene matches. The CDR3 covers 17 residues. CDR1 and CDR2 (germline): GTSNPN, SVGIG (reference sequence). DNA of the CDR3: TGTGCCTGGAGTGCTTACAGCGGACCAGGGGGCACCGGGGAGCTGTTTTTT. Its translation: CAWSAYSGPGGTGELFF.

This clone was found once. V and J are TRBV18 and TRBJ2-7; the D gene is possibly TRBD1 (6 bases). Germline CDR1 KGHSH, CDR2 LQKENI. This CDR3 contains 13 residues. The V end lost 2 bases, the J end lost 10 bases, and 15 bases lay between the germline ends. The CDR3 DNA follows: TGTGCCAGCTCACCAATTGAACAGGGAGATCAGTACTTC. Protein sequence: CASSPIEQGDQYF.

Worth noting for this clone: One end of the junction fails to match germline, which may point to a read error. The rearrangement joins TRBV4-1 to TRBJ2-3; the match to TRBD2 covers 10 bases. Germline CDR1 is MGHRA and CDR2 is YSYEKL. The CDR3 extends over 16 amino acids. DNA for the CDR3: TGCGCCAGCAACCAAGAGAGCGGGGGGGCCAGGGATACGCAGTATTTT. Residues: CASNQESGGARDTQYF.

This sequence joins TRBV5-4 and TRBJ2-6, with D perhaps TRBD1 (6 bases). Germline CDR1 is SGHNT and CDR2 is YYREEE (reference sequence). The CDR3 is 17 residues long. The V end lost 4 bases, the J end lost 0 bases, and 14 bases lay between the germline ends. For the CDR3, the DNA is TGTGCCAGCAGCGCGGACAGTTCTCTCTCTGGGGCCAACGTCCTGACTTTC. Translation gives CASSADSSLSGANVLTF. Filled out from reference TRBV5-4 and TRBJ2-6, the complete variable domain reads ETGVTQSPTHLIKTRGQQVTLRCSSQSGHNTVSWYQQALGQGPQFIFQYYREEENGRGNFPPRFSGLQFPNYSSELNVNALELDDSALYLCASSADSSLSGANVLTFGAGSRLTVL.

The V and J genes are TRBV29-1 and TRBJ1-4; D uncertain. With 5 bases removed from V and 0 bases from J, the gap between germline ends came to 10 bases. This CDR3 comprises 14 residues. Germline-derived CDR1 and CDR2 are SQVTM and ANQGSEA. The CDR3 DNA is TGCAGCGTTTCTCGGGGAACAACTAATGAAAAACTGTTTTTT. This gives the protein CSVSRGTTNEKLFF. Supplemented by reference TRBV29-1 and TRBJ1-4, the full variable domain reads SAVISQKPSRDICQRGTSLTIQCQVDSQVTMMFWYRQQPGQSLTLIATANQGSEATYESGFVIDKFPISRPNLTFSTLTVSNMSPEDSSIYLCSVSRGTTNEKLFFGSGTQLSVL.

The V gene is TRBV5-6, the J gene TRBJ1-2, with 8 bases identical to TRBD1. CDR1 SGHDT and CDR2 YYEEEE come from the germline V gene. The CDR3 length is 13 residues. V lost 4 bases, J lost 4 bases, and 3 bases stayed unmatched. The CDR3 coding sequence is TGTGCCAGCAGCCCCGGACAGGGCTATGGCTACACCTTC. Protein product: CASSPGQGYGYTF.

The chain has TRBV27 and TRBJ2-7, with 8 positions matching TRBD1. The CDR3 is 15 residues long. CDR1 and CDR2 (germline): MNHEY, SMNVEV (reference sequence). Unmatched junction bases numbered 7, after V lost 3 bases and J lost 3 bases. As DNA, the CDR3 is TGTGCCAGCAGTTTTGGGGCTGACAGGGGCTACGAGCAGTACTTC. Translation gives CASSFGADRGYEQYF.

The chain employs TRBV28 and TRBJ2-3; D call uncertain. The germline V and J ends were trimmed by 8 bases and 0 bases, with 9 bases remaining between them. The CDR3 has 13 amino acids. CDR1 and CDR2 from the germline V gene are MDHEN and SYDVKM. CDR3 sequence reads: CASAGPSTDTQYF. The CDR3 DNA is TGTGCCAGCGCAGGCCCTAGCACAGATACGCAGTATTTT. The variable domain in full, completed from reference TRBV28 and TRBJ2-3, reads DVKVTQSSRYLVKRTGEKVFLECVQDMDHENMFWYRQDPGLGLRLIYFSYDVKMKEKGDIPEGYSVSREKKERFSLILESASTNQTSMYLCASAGPSTDTQYFGPGTRLTVL.

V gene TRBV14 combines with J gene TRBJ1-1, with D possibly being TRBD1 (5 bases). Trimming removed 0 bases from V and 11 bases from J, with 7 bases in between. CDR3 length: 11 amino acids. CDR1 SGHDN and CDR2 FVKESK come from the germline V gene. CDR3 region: CASSQEGGAFF. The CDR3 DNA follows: TGTGCCAGCAGCCAAGAGGGGGGGGCTTTCTTT.

The chain's CDR3 is CASRRGGPGETQYF. CDR3 nucleotide sequence: TGTGCCAGCAGGCGGGGGGGGCCGGGGGAGACCCAGTACTTC. The gene calls are TRBV6-5 and TRBJ2-5; TRBD2 matches 9 bases. CDR3 length: 14 residues. J was trimmed by 5 bases and V by 6 bases; bases with no gene match: 7. Germline CDR1 is MNHEY and CDR2 is SVGAGI.

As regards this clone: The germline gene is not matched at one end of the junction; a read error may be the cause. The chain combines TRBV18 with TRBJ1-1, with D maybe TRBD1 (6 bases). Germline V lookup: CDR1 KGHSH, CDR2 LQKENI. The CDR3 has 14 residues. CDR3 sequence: CASPPRGGYTEAFF. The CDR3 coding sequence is TGTGCCAGCCCACCACGAGGGGGTTACACTGAAGCTTTCTTT.

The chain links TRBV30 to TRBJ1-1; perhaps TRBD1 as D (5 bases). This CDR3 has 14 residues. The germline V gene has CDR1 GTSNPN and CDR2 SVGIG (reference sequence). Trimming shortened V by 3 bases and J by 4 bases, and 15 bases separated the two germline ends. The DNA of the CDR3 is TGTGCCTGGAGCCGGGGGGACTGGACCACTGAAGCTTTCTTT. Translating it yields CAWSRGDWTTEAFF.

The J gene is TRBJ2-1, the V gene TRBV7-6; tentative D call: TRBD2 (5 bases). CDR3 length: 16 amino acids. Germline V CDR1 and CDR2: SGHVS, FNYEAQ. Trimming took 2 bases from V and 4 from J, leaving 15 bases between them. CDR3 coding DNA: TGTGCCAGCAGCTTAAATAGCGATCCAGTTTACAATGAGCAGTTCTTC. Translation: CASSLNSDPVYNEQFF.